Detailed here is one TCR beta chain. Antigen: not known. Without the conserved terminal phenylalanine or tryptophan, this CDR3 likely stems from a read error. This record comes from a study of breast tumors, draining lymph nodes, adjacent tissues. TCRdb fed the multiplex PCR reads into MiXCR, producing one record per CDR3 protein. The sample records 85,000 to 130,000 distinct CDR3 sequences, 30% being singletons. Breast cancer patients provided tissue from their axillary draining lymph nodes. Study findings and constraints: That most tumor T cells come from lymph nodes remained unproven.

The origin of this receptor is a female donor with breast cancer. Some clones in this sample may be carry-over from other donors' samples. The source material was axillary lymph node tissue.

The CDR3, as DNA: TGTGCCAGCACATATCAGGGGATCCCCTGCGAGCAGTACCTC. Protein product: CASTYQGIPCEQYL. V is TRBV7-9 and J is TRBJ2-7, with a weak D call TRBD1 (6 bases). V lost 7 bases, J lost 6 bases, and 19 bases lay in between. Germline CDR1 SEHNR, CDR2 FQNEAQ (reference sequence). The CDR3 runs 14 residues.